These T cell receptor beta chains were read from a single sample in a study of siplizumab effects on memory and regulatory T cells. Assay: immunoSEQ multiplex PCR; the TCRdb copy retains only in-frame clones and omits some. The sample includes some 90,000 clones, more than 80% seen only once; the top ten take more than 14%. Sequencing used CD4+ T cells sorted from blood. Source of these receptors: a human donor in good health. The CDR3 runs from the conserved cysteine through the conserved F or W. Fields, in order: V gene, clone size, J gene, D gene, CDR3 protein, CDR3 DNA. The D gene is left open where the match is weak. The size field is filled for only some rows; it gives once, few, many or a size class.

TRBV28	many	TRBJ1-3	-	CASSFYGNSGNTIYF	TGTGCCAGCAGTTTTTATGGGAACTCTGGAAACACCATATATTTT
TRBV6-5	-	TRBJ1-6	-	CASSFWRGSPLHF	TGTGCCAGCAGTTTTTGGCGGGGTTCACCCCTCCACTTT
TRBV21-1	-	TRBJ2-3	-	CASSPASGVADTQYF	TGTGCCAGCAGCCCGGCGTCGGGAGTAGCGGATACGCAGTATTTT
TRBV29-1	-	TRBJ2-6	-	CSVDRPSGANVLTF	TGCAGCGTTGACAGGCCCTCTGGGGCCAACGTCCTGACTTTC
TRBV21-1	-	TRBJ2-7	-	CASSKGAGAKGGVTTYEQYF	TGTGCCAGCAGCAAAGGGGCAGGGGCTAAAGGAGGGGTTACCACCTACGAGCAGTACTTC
TRBV7-6	-	TRBJ2-7	TRBD2	CASSLLAGGLDEQYF	TGTGCCAGCAGCTTATTAGCGGGAGGTTTAGACGAGCAGTACTTC
TRBV19	-	TRBJ2-4	-	CASSMNRVTSNIQYF	TGTGCCAGTAGTATGAATAGGGTTACGTCAAACATTCAGTACTTC
TRBV18	-	TRBJ2-3	TRBD1	CASSPNRGNTDTQYF	TGTGCCAGCTCACCAAACAGGGGAAACACAGATACGCAGTATTTT
TRBV9	once	TRBJ1-2	-	CASSALLGNDYGYTF	TGTGCCAGCAGCGCCCTGTTGGGAAACGACTATGGCTACACCTTC
TRBV4-1	few	TRBJ1-5	-	CASSQENRVQPQHF	TGCGCCAGCAGCCAAGAAAACAGGGTTCAGCCCCAGCATTTT
TRBV14	-	TRBJ2-5	-	CASSQGDLIQETQYF	TGTGCCAGCAGCCAAGGTGATCTGATTCAAGAGACCCAGTACTTC
TRBV6-5	-	TRBJ1-1	-	CASSSSRRSNTEAFF	TGTGCCAGCAGCTCATCTCGACGCAGTAACACTGAAGCTTTCTTT
TRBV29-1	-	TRBJ2-3	-	CSVSRVSDSTDTQYF	TGCAGCGTTTCCCGTGTGTCGGATAGCACAGATACGCAGTATTTT
TRBV6-1	few	TRBJ1-6	-	CASSEARGVPLHF	TGTGCCAGCAGTGAAGCAAGGGGCGTACCCCTCCACTTT
TRBV28	-	TRBJ2-4	-	CASSFTIKDIQYF	TGTGCCAGCAGTTTCACGATCAAAGACATTCAGTACTTC